The 27 T cell receptor beta chains given below trace back to one sample, sequenced in a study of T cells in Graves' hyperthyroidism and ophthalmopathy. TCR beta CDR3 regions were amplified from RNA transcripts. TCR CDR3 regions were first amplified by RT-PCR with HTBI primers. TCRdb reprocessed the multiplex PCR reads via MiXCR and lists one record per CDR3 protein. The table has about 520,000 distinct CDR3 sequences, roughly a quarter seen once. Sequencing used blood. These TCRs come from a woman in her thirties with Graves' ophthalmopathy.

In regard to this clonotype: Just one base apart from a much larger clone, this may be a read error. This chain connects TRBV6-1 to TRBJ2-7; 8 nucleotides line up with TRBD1. There are 13 residues in the CDR3. Germline CDR1 reads MNHNS; CDR2 reads SASEGT. For the CDR3, the DNA is TGCGCCTGCAGCCAGGGGGCCCCCTACGAGCAGTACTTC. Residues: CACSQGAPYEQYF.

This clonotype occurred many times. This chain connects TRBV7-3 to TRBJ2-7, with a tentative D call TRBD1 (7 bases). Germline V gene lookup returns CDR1 SGHTA and CDR2 FQGTGA. V shed 5 bases and J shed 6 bases, with 11 bases lying between them. The CDR3 contains 12 residues. This chain's CDR3 is CASSDQGGEQYF. CDR3 sequence (DNA): TGTGCCAGCAGCGACCAGGGGGGCGAGCAGTACTTC.

This clonotype was seen many times. The chain combines TRBV27 with TRBJ1-6; D remains ambiguous. Germline V gives CDR1 MNHEY, CDR2 SMNVEV (reference sequence). The CDR3 covers 14 residues. V was pared by 3 bases and J by 7 bases, with 10 bases between. CDR3 coding DNA: TGTGCCAGCAGTTTTGCCGGGAGGAATTCACCCCTCCACTTT. This gives the protein CASSFAGRNSPLHF.

This clonotype was found many times. The rearrangement joins TRBV4-1 to TRBJ1-2; D remains unclear. CDR1 MGHRA and CDR2 YSYEKL come from the germline V gene. V lost 1 base, J lost 0 bases, and 6 bases lay in between. This CDR3 is built from 14 residues. CDR3 amino acids: CASSQASANYGYTF. The CDR3, as DNA: TGCGCCAGCAGCCAAGCTTCAGCTAACTATGGCTACACCTTC.

The table lists this clonotype with many counts. The CDR3 nucleotides read TGTGCCAGCAGTGGCCCTAGCGCGAACACCGGGGAGCTGTTTTTT. Protein sequence: CASSGPSANTGELFF. V gene TRBV2 combines with J gene TRBJ2-2, with D tentatively TRBD2 (6 bases). Germline-derived CDR1 and CDR2 are SNHLY and FYNNEI. The CDR3 length is 15 residues. The germline V and J ends were trimmed by 4 bases and 0 bases, with 9 bases remaining between them.

This clonotype was observed many times. The V and J genes are TRBV24-1 and TRBJ1-2; D uncertain. The CDR3 covers 11 residues. Germline V gene sequence: CDR1 KGHDR, CDR2 SFDVKD. Trimming took 4 bases from V and 8 from J, leaving 7 bases between them. In nucleotides, the CDR3 is TGTGCCACCAGTGACCTGCGGGGCTACACCTTC. Translation: CATSDLRGYTF.

This clonotype came up many times. Here the CDR3 reads CASSPIWRGGQETQYF. Here the CDR3 DNA reads TGTGCCAGCAGCCCAATTTGGCGGGGGGGCCAAGAGACCCAGTACTTC. The J gene is TRBJ2-5, the V gene TRBV7-2; 9 positions agree with TRBD2. With 5 bases clipped from V and 1 base from J, the junction kept 8 bases outside the gene matches. CDR3 length: 16 amino acids. Looked up from germline, CDR1 is SGHTA and CDR2 is FQGNSA. Supplemented by reference TRBV7-2 and TRBJ2-5, the full variable domain reads GAGVSQSPSNKVTEKGKDVELRCDPISGHTALYWYRQSLGQGLEFLIYFQGNSAPDKSGLPSDRFSAERTGGSVSTLTIQRTQQEDSAVYLCASSPIWRGGQETQYFGPGTRLLVL.

This clonotype has only a few counts. The chain combines TRBV27 with TRBJ2-7, with TRBD1 matching over 8 bases. CDR3 length equals 14 residues. Germline V gene data show CDR1 as MNHEY and CDR2 as SMNVEV (reference sequence). The ends lost 5 bases at V and 8 bases at J; junction bases unmatched: 11. For the CDR3, the DNA is TGTGCCAGCAGTAATGGACAGGGAACCTTAAAGCAGTACTTC. It encodes CASSNGQGTLKQYF.

This clonotype was picked up a small number of times. The CDR3 region has the DNA TGTGCCAGCAGTTCCTCAGAAGGGGGGGTTGAGACCCAGTACTTC. Translated: CASSSSEGGVETQYF. This chain links TRBV6-5 with TRBJ2-5; possible D gene TRBD2, 7 bases. V was trimmed by 4 bases and J by 5 bases, leaving 17 bases between them. The CDR3 is made up of 15 amino acids. The germline V gene encodes CDR1 MNHEY and CDR2 SVGAGI.

The J gene is TRBJ2-3, the V gene TRBV9; perhaps TRBD2 as D (6 bases). CDR1 SGDLS and CDR2 YYNGEE come from the germline V gene. Trimming left V 4 bases short and J 0 bases short, with 12 bases between. This CDR3 has 15 amino acids. The CDR3 sequence: CASSSSGTSTDTQYF. CDR3 DNA: TGTGCCAGCAGCTCCTCCGGGACTAGCACAGATACGCAGTATTTT.

The V call is TRBV19, the J call TRBJ1-1; possibly TRBD1 for D (6 bases). The CDR3 runs 15 residues. Per the germline V gene, CDR1 is LNHDA and CDR2 is SQIVND (reference sequence). The V end lost 5 bases, the J end lost 2 bases, and 15 bases lay between the germline ends. The CDR3 here is CASSRRGTFNTEAFF. The CDR3 region has the DNA TGTGCCAGTAGTCGGCGCGGGACATTTAACACTGAAGCTTTCTTT.

At least ten counts were recorded for this clonotype. The chain joins TRBV11-3 to TRBJ2-7; either TRBD1 or TRBD2 may fit D (6 bases each). CDR1 is SGHNT and CDR2 is YENEEA in the germline V gene. The CDR3 is 13 residues long. V was clipped by 3 bases and J by 6 bases, with 12 bases between them. The CDR3 loop reads CASSFAPGAEQYF. CDR3 DNA sequence: TGTGCCAGCAGCTTCGCCCCGGGGGCCGAGCAGTACTTC.

The J gene is TRBJ1-1, the V gene TRBV5-1; a possible D gene is TRBD1 (5 bases). Between the trimmed V and J ends, which lost 4 bases and 0 bases, there was a span of 10 bases. The CDR3 is 14 residues long. CDR1 is SGHRS and CDR2 is YFSETQ in the germline V gene. CDR3 nucleotide sequence: TGCGCCAGCAGCCACGGACACATGAACACTGAAGCTTTCTTT. Protein: CASSHGHMNTEAFF.

This clonotype was picked up many times. This chain links TRBV12-3 or TRBV12-4 with TRBJ2-7; TRBD1 is a possible D gene (5 bases). V lost 1 base to trimming and J lost 2 bases, with 9 bases between them. This CDR3 contains 14 residues. CDR3 protein: CASSLVDSPYEQYF. The CDR3 DNA sequence: TGTGCCAGCAGTTTAGTCGACAGTCCCTACGAGCAGTACTTC.

As concerns this clonotype: A read error may explain this, as a much larger clone is one base away. The chain recombines TRBV28 with TRBJ2-5; 8 nucleotides match TRBD1. Germline V lookup: CDR1 MDHEN, CDR2 SYDVKM. The CDR3 is 14 amino acids. V dropped 5 bases and J dropped 8; count of bases not matched to a gene: 10. CDR3: CASSTDRVGDTQYF. The CDR3 nucleotides are TGTGCCAGCAGTACGGACAGGGTGGGGGATACCCAGTACTTC.

This clonotype was detected a few times. The chain has TRBV28 and TRBJ2-2, with D hard to call. This CDR3 comprises 15 residues. Germline V gives CDR1 MDHEN, CDR2 SYDVKM. Trimming cost V 4 bases and J 1 base, with 10 bases left between them. CDR3 sequence: CASSYFGQNTGELFF. The CDR3 region has the DNA TGTGCCAGCAGTTATTTTGGGCAGAACACCGGGGAGCTGTTTTTT. The full variable domain, in which reference TRBV28 and TRBJ2-2 provide the parts outside the CDR3, is DVKVTQSSRYLVKRTGEKVFLECVQDMDHENMFWYRQDPGLGLRLIYFSYDVKMKEKGDIPEGYSVSREKKERFSLILESASTNQTSMYLCASSYFGQNTGELFFGEGSRLTVL.

This clonotype was seen repeatedly, ten times or more. V gene TRBV7-2 combines with J gene TRBJ1-1; D is undetermined. Trimming took 4 bases from V and 1 from J, leaving 13 bases between them. CDR1 is SGHTA and CDR2 is FQGNSA in the germline V gene. The CDR3 sequence is 15 residues long. The CDR3 sequence: CASSSSIYRNTEAFF. Here the CDR3 DNA reads TGTGCCAGCAGCTCCTCAATTTACAGGAACACTGAAGCTTTCTTT. Filled out from reference TRBV7-2 and TRBJ1-1, the complete variable domain reads GAGVSQSPSNKVTEKGKDVELRCDPISGHTALYWYRQSLGQGLEFLIYFQGNSAPDKSGLPSDRFSAERTGGSVSTLTIQRTQQEDSAVYLCASSSSIYRNTEAFFGQGTRLTVV.

This clonotype was seen ten or more times. The V call is TRBV2, the J call TRBJ2-2, with 7 nucleotides matching TRBD2. The CDR3 is 16 residues long. With V trimmed by 3 bases and J by 1 base, 5 bases remained unmatched. Looked up from germline, CDR1 is SNHLY and CDR2 is FYNNEI. CDR3 loop: CASSDYGRVNTGELFF. In DNA form, the CDR3 reads TGTGCCAGCAGTGATTATGGGAGGGTGAACACCGGGGAGCTGTTTTTT.

This clonotype was observed at least ten times. V and J are TRBV20-1 and TRBJ2-7, with TRBD1 identical over 7 bases. The CDR3 covers 13 residues. Germline V gives CDR1 DFQATT, CDR2 SNEGSKA (reference sequence). With 4 bases clipped from V and 0 bases from J, the junction kept 3 bases outside the gene matches. CDR3 sequence (DNA): TGCAGTGCTACCGGGACAGCCTCCTACGAGCAGTACTTC. Translated, it gives CSATGTASYEQYF.

This clonotype was seen ten or more times. This chain uses TRBV24-1 with TRBJ2-7, with TRBD1 as a possible D gene (5 bases). Trimming took off 4 bases at V and 3 bases at J, with 9 bases between the two ends. The CDR3 runs 13 residues. The germline CDR1 and CDR2 sequences are KGHDR and SFDVKD. For the CDR3, the DNA is TGTGCCACCAGTGAAAACAGGTTCTACGAGCAGTACTTC. This sequence encodes CATSENRFYEQYF.

The chain is built from TRBV4-1 and TRBJ1-5; D remains ambiguous. V was cut by 1 base and J by 9 bases, with 10 bases left in between. Germline CDR1 reads MGHRA; CDR2 reads YSYEKL. This CDR3 is built from 13 residues. For the CDR3, the DNA is TGCGCCAGCAGCCAAGGCCTTTTATGGCCCCAGCATTTT. Its translation: CASSQGLLWPQHF.

The V and J genes are TRBV7-3 and TRBJ2-5; no firm D call. The CDR3 runs to 15 residues. Germline CDR1 and CDR2: SGHTA and FQGTGA. V was cut by 0 bases and J by 2 bases, with 10 bases left in between. The CDR3 region has the DNA TGTGCCAGCAGCTTAACGTACCAGACTCAAGAGACCCAGTACTTC. Its translation: CASSLTYQTQETQYF.

This clonotype was detected a few times. A much larger clonotype is one base distant, so this may be a read error. The V and J genes are TRBV27 and TRBJ2-7; TRBD2 might be the D (6 bases). This CDR3 region has 14 residues. CDR1 and CDR2 from the germline V gene are MNHEY and SMNVEV (reference sequence). V lost 7 bases and J lost 2, with 15 bases in between. Here the CDR3 reads CASKQTGGAYEQYF. The CDR3 region has the DNA TGTGCCAGCAAGCAGACTGGCGGGGCCTACGAGCAGTACTTC.

About this clonotype itself: The missing conserved phenylalanine or tryptophan at the end of this CDR3 makes a read error likely. The gene calls are TRBV4-1 and TRBJ2-6; D gene uncertain. Germline V lookup: CDR1 MGHRA, CDR2 YSYEKL. The CDR3 has 14 amino acids. V lost 6 bases, J lost 9 bases, and 15 bases lay in between. Written as DNA, the CDR3 is TGCGCCAGCAGTTCCGTAACGGTGGGCAACGTCCTGACTTTG. Protein sequence: CASSSVTVGNVLTL.

This chain uses TRBV7-9 with TRBJ2-7; possibly TRBD1 for D (5 bases). Germline CDR1 is SEHNR and CDR2 is FQNEAQ (reference sequence). The CDR3 runs 14 residues. V shed 5 bases and J shed 6 bases, with 17 bases lying between them. CDR3 nucleotides: TGTGCCAGCAGCCCTATGGCAGGGATCTCCGAGCAGTACTTC. Protein product: CASSPMAGISEQYF.

This clonotype was seen only a few times. CDR3 sequence reads: CAIRTTGEETQYF. In DNA, the CDR3 is TGTGCCATCAGGACGACAGGGGAAGAGACCCAGTACTTC. The chain uses TRBV10-3 and TRBJ2-5, with 8 positions matching TRBD1. The CDR3 runs to 13 residues. V lost 6 bases and J lost 3; bases outside the gene matches: 3. CDR1 is ENHRY, CDR2 SYGVKD, per germline.

This clonotype has at least ten counts. One end of the junction fails to match germline, which may point to a read error. The chain carries TRBV7-2 and TRBJ1-3, with D uncertain. The CDR3 loop spans 12 amino acids. From germline, CDR1 is SGHTA and CDR2 FQGNSA. Here the CDR3 reads CASSFPPNTMYF. CDR3 nucleotides: TGTGCCAGCAGCTTTCCACCAAACACCATGTATTTT.